This record concerns one TCR beta chain sequence. This record comes from a study of T cells in tumors after PD-1 blockade. Sequencing was performed with immunoSEQ multiplex PCR; in TCRdb, only in-frame clones are kept and a portion is missing. Here the sample spans 7,000 to 9,000 clones, 55% to 70% being singletons. Trimming removed 1 base at V and 3 bases at J, with 10 bases between. The CDR3 length is 15 residues. CDR1 is SGHKS and CDR2 is YYEKEE in the germline V gene (reference sequence). The same primary tumor site was biopsied both before and after PD-1 blockade. The chain employs TRBV5-5 and TRBJ2-2; D gene unclear. The TCR comes from a human donor with basal cell carcinoma. The sequences come from tumor tissue, collected after anti-PD-1 treatment. The CDR3 DNA is TGTGCCAGCAGCTTGAGCGTCGGATACACCGGGGAGCTGTTTTTT. Amino acid sequence: CASSLSVGYTGELFF.